Described below is a single T cell receptor beta chain sequence and its context. The CDR3 covers 15 residues. V lost 7 bases to trimming and J lost 7 bases, with 20 bases between them. Germline-derived CDR1 and CDR2 are MNHEY and SVGAGI. This entry belongs to a study of blood T cell repertoires in COVID-19. Overall study context: Whether acute or convalescent, the COVID-19 samples came from the United States, Italy and Spain. Sample material is recorded as cDNA or gDNA derived from T cells, B-cell-depleted T cells, or PBMCs.

Source study methods: Estimation of nucleated cell counts was performed using reference gene primer amplification. Sequencing used immunoSEQ multiplex PCR; TCRdb keeps in-frame clones, though not all of them. The V and J calls and clone size were taken over from that table, and D and trimming were inferred from the DNA. The table includes roughly 160,000 clones, more than 75% detected once. Patients in Seattle were enrolled during active infection, then followed longitudinally. The chain combines TRBV6-5 with TRBJ2-1; the D gene is possibly TRBD1 (6 bases). Sequencing was carried out using peripheral blood. This TCR derives from a man in his late teens or twenties with COVID-19, enrolled during active disease. The CDR3 region is CASKDGPGHGNEQFF. In DNA, the CDR3 is TGTGCCAGCAAGGATGGGCCGGGACATGGGAATGAGCAGTTCTTC.